This entry lists 2 T cell receptor beta chains sequenced from one sample in a study of blood T cell repertoires in COVID-19. Method: immunoSEQ multiplex PCR; TCRdb's copy keeps in-frame clones and lacks some. The table shows about 280,000 clones, with nearly 90% occurring only once. The sequencing sample was made of PBMCs or T cells enriched from blood (not recorded which). Receptors originate from a woman between 55 and 75 years old who had recovered from COVID-19.

The chain carries TRBV20-1 and TRBJ2-3; TRBD2 agrees at 11 bases. In germline, CDR1 is DFQATT, CDR2 SNEGSKA (reference sequence). This CDR3 contains 16 residues. V lost 3 bases to trimming and J lost 2 bases; unmatched junction nucleotides: 7. The CDR3 nucleotides read TGCAGTGCTAGTCCTAGCGGGGGGTTCGTCACAGATACGCAGTATTTT. Its translation is CSASPSGGFVTDTQYF.

This rearrangement joins TRBV7-8 to TRBJ2-7; D not certain. The CDR3 is 13 residues long. The V end was cut by 5 bases, the J end by 7 bases, with 15 bases between. Germline-derived CDR1 and CDR2 are SGHVS and FQNEAQ. Here the CDR3 DNA reads TGTGCCAGCAGCCGTGGCCGTTTAATGGAGCAGTACTTC. Translation: CASSRGRLMEQYF.